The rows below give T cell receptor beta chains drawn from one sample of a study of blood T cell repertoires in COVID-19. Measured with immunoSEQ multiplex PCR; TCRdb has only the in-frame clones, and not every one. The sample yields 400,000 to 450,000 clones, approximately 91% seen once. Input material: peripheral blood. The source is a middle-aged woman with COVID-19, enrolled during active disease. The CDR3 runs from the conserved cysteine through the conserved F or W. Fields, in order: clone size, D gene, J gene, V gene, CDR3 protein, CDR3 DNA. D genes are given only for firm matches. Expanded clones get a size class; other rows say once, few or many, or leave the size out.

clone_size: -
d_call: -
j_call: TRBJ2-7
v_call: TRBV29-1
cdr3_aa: CSVKLKKQYF
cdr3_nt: TGCAGCGTAAAACTTAAGAAGCAGTACTTC

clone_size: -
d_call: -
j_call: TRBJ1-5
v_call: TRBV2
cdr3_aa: CASNLGGSNQPQHF
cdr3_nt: TGTGCCAGCAACCTAGGGGGTTCCAATCAGCCCCAGCATTTT

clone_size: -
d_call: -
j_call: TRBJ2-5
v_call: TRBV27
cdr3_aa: CASSLRAPETQYF
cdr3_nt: TGTGCCAGCAGTTTAAGAGCGCCAGAGACCCAGTACTTC

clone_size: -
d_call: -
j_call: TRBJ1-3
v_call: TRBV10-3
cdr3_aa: CAIEGTGNTIYF
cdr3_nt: TGTGCCATAGAGGGAACGGGAAACACCATATATTTT

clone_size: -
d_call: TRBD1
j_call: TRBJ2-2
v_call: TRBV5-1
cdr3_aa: CASSLFTGDAGELFF
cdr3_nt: TGCGCCAGCAGCTTGTTCACAGGGGACGCCGGGGAGCTGTTTTTT

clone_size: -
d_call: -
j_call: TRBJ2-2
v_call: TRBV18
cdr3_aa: CASSPGHPSTGELFF
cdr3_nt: TGTGCCAGCTCACCCGGTCATCCGAGCACCGGGGAGCTGTTTTTT

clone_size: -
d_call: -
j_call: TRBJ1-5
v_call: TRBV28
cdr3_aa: CASHQTGQPQHF
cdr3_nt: TGTGCCAGCCACCAAACAGGCCAGCCCCAGCATTTT

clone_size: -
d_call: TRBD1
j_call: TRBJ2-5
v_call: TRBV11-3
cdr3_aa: CASSSRQGPQETQYF
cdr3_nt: TGTGCCAGCAGCTCCAGACAGGGCCCCCAAGAGACCCAGTACTTC

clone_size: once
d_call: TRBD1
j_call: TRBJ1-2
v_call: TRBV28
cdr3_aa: CASSSGQGSSGYTF
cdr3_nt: TGTGCCAGCAGTTCTGGACAGGGCTCATCTGGCTACACCTTC

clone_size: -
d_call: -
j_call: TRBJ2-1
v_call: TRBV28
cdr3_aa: CASSFPSLRSYNEQFF
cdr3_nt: TGTGCCAGCAGTTTTCCCTCCCTCCGCTCCTACAATGAGCAGTTCTTC

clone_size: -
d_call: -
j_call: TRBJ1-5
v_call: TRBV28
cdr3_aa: CASSFPSQPQHF
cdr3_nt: TGTGCCAGCAGTTTCCCGAGTCAGCCCCAGCATTTT

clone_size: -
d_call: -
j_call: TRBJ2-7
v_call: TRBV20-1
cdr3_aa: CSALGATQYF
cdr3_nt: TGCAGTGCTCTAGGGGCGACGCAGTACTTC

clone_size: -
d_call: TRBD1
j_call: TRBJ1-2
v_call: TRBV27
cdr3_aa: CASTSRRQGGNYGYTF
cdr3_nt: TGTGCCAGCACCTCCCGCCGACAGGGAGGCAACTATGGCTACACCTTC

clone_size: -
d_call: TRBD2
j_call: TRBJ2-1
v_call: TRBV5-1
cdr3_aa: CASSPAAREAYNEQFF
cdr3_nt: TGCGCCAGCAGCCCAGCGGCGCGGGAGGCCTACAATGAGCAGTTCTTC

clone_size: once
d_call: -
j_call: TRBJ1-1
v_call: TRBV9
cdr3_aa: CASSVVGQNTEAFF
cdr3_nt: TGTGCCAGCAGCGTAGTTGGGCAGAACACTGAAGCTTTCTTT

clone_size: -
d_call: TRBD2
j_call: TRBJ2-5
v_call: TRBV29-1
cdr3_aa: CSALPTGLQETQYF
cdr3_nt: TGCAGCGCCCTCCCGACGGGACTACAAGAGACCCAGTACTTC

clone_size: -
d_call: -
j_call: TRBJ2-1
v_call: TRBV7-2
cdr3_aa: CASSPSRRYGDNEQFF
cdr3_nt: TGTGCCAGCAGCCCTAGTCGGAGGTATGGGGACAATGAGCAGTTCTTC

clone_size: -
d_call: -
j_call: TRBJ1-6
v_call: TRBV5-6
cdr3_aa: CASSPQAGVNSPLHF
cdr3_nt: TGTGCCAGCAGCCCGCAAGCAGGGGTCAATTCACCCCTCCACTTT

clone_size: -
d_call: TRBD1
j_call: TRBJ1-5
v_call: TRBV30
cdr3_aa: CAWSFTRTGTGGNQPQHF
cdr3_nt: TGTGCCTGGAGTTTTACCAGAACCGGGACAGGGGGCAATCAGCCCCAGCATTTT

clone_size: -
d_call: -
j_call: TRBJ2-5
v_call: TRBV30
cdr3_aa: CAWSVLVTQYF
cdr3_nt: TGTGCCTGGAGTGTACTAGTGACCCAGTACTTC

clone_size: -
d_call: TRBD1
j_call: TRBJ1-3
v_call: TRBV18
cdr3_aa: CASSPLETFGQGTGNTIYF
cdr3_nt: TGTGCCAGCTCACCTCTTGAAACCTTTGGACAGGGGACTGGAAACACCATATATTTT

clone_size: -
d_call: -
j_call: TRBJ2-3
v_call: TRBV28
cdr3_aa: CASSPARLNTDTQYF
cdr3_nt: TGTGCCAGCAGCCCAGCCCGACTGAACACAGATACGCAGTATTTT

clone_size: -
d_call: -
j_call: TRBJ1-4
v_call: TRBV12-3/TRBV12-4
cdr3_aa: CASSSYEKLFF
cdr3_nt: TGTGCCAGCAGTTCGTATGAAAAACTGTTTTTT

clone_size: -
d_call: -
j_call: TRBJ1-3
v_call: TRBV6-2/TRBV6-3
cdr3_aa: CASSYGLRDTGNTIYF
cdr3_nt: TGTGCCAGCAGTTACGGACTTAGGGATACTGGAAACACCATATATTTT

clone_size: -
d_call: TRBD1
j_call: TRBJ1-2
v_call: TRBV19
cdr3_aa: CATGQGHYGYTF
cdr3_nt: TGTGCCACCGGACAGGGGCACTATGGCTACACCTTC

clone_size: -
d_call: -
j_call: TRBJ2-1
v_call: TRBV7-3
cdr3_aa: CASSLKEGPSLEQFF
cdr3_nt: TGTGCCAGCAGCTTAAAGGAGGGCCCTTCTCTTGAGCAGTTCTTC

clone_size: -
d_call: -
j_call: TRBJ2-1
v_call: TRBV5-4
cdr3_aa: CASSLGRSSYNEQFF
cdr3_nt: TGTGCCAGCAGCTTGGGGCGGAGCTCCTACAATGAGCAGTTCTTC